These T cell receptor beta chains were read from a single sample in a study of blood T cell repertoires in COVID-19. Measured with immunoSEQ multiplex PCR; TCRdb has only the in-frame clones, and not every one. The repertoire holds approximately 250,000 clones, with about 91% as singletons. Material for sequencing was PBMCs or T cells enriched from blood (not recorded which). All receptors come from a woman in her 40s with acute COVID-19. CDR3s include the opening cysteine and the closing phenylalanine or tryptophan. Fields, in order: clone size, V gene, CDR3 protein. Rows may omit the clone size; those that give it use once, few, many or a size class.

>NA|TRBV4-3
CASSQLGSGSSETQYF
>NA|TRBV6-6
CASSYSRGHNVGYTF
>NA|TRBV29-1
CSVEGPGQGEAGELFF
>few|TRBV29-1
CSVLGSWRGPEAFF
>NA|TRBV6-5
CASSTTGGGNTEAFF
>NA|TRBV24-1
CATSEPALGAGAVDEQFF
>NA|TRBV5-1
CASSAGTDTEAFF
>NA|TRBV10-3
CAISVARQETQYF
>NA|TRBV19
CASSGRTLNTEAFF
>NA|TRBV13
CASSPDNSGNTIYF
>NA|TRBV7-9
CASSYLDRIYEQYF
>once|TRBV7-2
CASSLAGTNGNTIYF
>NA|TRBV11-3
CASSVDRDHTGELFF
>NA|TRBV18
CASSPGRDTNYGYTF
>NA|TRBV7-9
CASSLTGAKSEAFF
>NA|TRBV11-3
CASSVKGQFTEAFF
>NA|TRBV5-1
CASSLFQGGDATNEKLFF
>once|TRBV7-6
CASSFGTETYEQYF
>NA|TRBV7-2
CASTFGWGSGLQETQYF
>NA|TRBV29-1
CSALQRLPWEKLFF
>NA|TRBV28
CASSLYVAGDGDTQYF
>NA|TRBV19
CASTLTGGSVTGELFF
>NA|TRBV5-1
CASSFAGSYEQYF
>NA|TRBV9
CASSVGGPSYEQYF
>NA|TRBV28
CASIENSSYEQYF
>NA|TRBV28
CASSLDSRFNQPQHF
>NA|TRBV10-1
CASSTKQGESSGNTIYF
>NA|TRBV4-2
CASSLGTGKGSGNTIYF
>NA|TRBV21-1
CASPTDTQYF
>NA|TRBV7-8
CASSPKTGEGETQYF
>NA|TRBV3-1/TRBV3-2
CASSQTSGSLYEQFF
>NA|TRBV5-1
CASSLAGFGGSYNEQFF
>NA|TRBV6-5
CASSYRGSYEQYF
>NA|TRBV7-9
CASSPAAGENNEQFF
>NA|TRBV19
CASSIPGQGIYEQFF
>NA|TRBV7-9
CASRYRDYEQYF
>NA|TRBV23-1
CASSHRGHRRSNQPQHF
>NA|TRBV25-1
CASSEFRGFEKLFF
>few|TRBV2
CASSALGEGEETQYF
>NA|TRBV6-5
CASSLTGTDTQYF
>NA|TRBV24-1
CATSRTSGNDEQFF
>NA|TRBV20-1
CSARGRAVAFF
>once|TRBV4-1
CASRQAGVSYNEQFF
>NA|TRBV7-9
CASSLGGRSSYEQYF
>NA|TRBV10-2
CASSESGGQGNEKLFF
>NA|TRBV24-1
CATSERVTASGKTGELFF
>NA|TRBV4-1
CASSHRKNTEAFF
>once|TRBV6-5
CASSYSRAGGSDTQYF
>NA|TRBV18
CASSPWTGKNNEQFF
>NA|TRBV24-1
CATSDWGTGSGLEETQYF
>NA|TRBV19
CASSSNPGKWDEKLFF
>NA|TRBV7-9
CASSRGLRDQETQYF
>NA|TRBV10-2
CASSDSGTGVNQPQHF
>few|TRBV9
CASSVGLPGEQFF